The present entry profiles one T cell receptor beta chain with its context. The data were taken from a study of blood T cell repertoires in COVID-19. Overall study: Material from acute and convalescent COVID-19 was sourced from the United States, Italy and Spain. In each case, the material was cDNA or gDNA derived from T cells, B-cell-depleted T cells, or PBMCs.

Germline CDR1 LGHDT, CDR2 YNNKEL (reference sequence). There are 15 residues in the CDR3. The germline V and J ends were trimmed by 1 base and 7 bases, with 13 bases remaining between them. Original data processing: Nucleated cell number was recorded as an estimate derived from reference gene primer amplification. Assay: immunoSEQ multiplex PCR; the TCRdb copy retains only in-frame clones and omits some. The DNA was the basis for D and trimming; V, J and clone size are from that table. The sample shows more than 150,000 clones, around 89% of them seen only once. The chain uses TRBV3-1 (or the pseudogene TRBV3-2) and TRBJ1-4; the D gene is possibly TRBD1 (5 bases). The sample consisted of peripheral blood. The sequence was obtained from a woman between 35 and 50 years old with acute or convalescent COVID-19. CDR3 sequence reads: CASSQVPGVGEKLFF. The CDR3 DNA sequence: TGTGCCAGCAGCCAAGTTCCGGGGGTGGGTGAAAAACTGTTTTTT.